This T cell receptor (beta chain) was recovered during a study of beta chain features in type 1 diabetes. Study in general: Patients looked much like healthy donors when it came to age, gender and cell yields.

Each of the CD4+ naive, central memory, regulatory and stem cell-like memory populations was sorted via CD45RO/CCR7/CD25/CD127/CD95/CD27. Reverse transcribing all isolated RNA meant expressed TCRB transcripts were sequenced. Method: immunoSEQ multiplex PCR; TCRdb's copy keeps in-frame clones and lacks some. This table holds 95,000 to 150,000 clones, about a sixth found once. The V and J ends lost 1 base and 8 bases, in that order; junction bases with no gene match: 4. Germline CDR1 SQVTM, CDR2 ANQGSEA. The CDR3 is 13 residues long. Comments on this clone: Its matching antigen is unknown.

Broader study findings: Patients with type 1 diabetes carried fewer insertions and had more deletions at their VDJ junctions. The study found that naive, central memory and Treg TCRB repertoires appeared more similar in patients than in healthy donors. Significant though moderate, a shortening of TCRB CDR3s appeared in all four CD4+ subsets of Type 1 diabetes patients.

The V gene is TRBV29-1, the J gene TRBJ1-4; TRBD1 matches 7 bases. The TCR comes from a man younger than 45 with type 1 diabetes. Sequencing input: central memory CD4+ T cells from blood. The CDR3 region is CSVEGRGEEKLFF. The CDR3 DNA sequence: TGCAGCGTTGAAGGCAGGGGGGAGGAAAAACTGTTTTTT. The whole variable domain, remainder taken from reference TRBV29-1 and TRBJ1-4, is SAVISQKPSRDICQRGTSLTIQCQVDSQVTMMFWYRQQPGQSLTLIATANQGSEATYESGFVIDKFPISRPNLTFSTLTVSNMSPEDSSIYLCSVEGRGEEKLFFGSGTQLSVL.